This paragraph covers one T cell receptor (beta chain) sequence. The source of the sample is a study of blood T cell repertoires in COVID-19. Study information: PBMCs, B-cell-depleted T cells, or T cells provided the cDNA or gDNA that made up the material.

The germline gives CDR1 LGHDT, CDR2 YNNKEL (reference sequence). V was cut by 4 bases and J by 5 bases, with 24 bases left in between. CDR3 length equals 18 residues. Some clones are missing from TCRdb's copy, which holds only in-frame ones; the method was immunoSEQ multiplex PCR. The sample has roughly 300,000 clones; over 75% are singletons. The material sequenced was peripheral blood. The receptor was derived from a woman between 50 and 59 years old who had recovered from COVID-19. The V gene is TRBV3-1 (or the pseudogene TRBV3-2), the J gene TRBJ2-1, with D possibly TRBD2 on 5 matching bases. CDR3 sequence reads: CASSPVVTLALPHNEQFF. The DNA of the CDR3 is TGTGCCAGCAGCCCCGTCGTGACGTTAGCGTTGCCGCACAATGAGCAGTTCTTC.